This TCR beta chain is from a study of T cells in Graves' hyperthyroidism and ophthalmopathy (dated by TCRdb to the late 2010s). About the investigation overall: Peripheral blood was sampled at the time of initial diagnosis, prior to any treatment. The roughly 91 discovery patients were randomly divided into training and test sets at a 7:3 ratio. To identify TCR V-J signatures that set the groups apart, the researchers used a discovery cohort of 100 or so patients, made up of fewer than 50 with Graves' ophthalmopathy and 55 to 65 with stable Graves' hyperthyroidism. After sampling, hyperthyroidism patients received methimazole starting at 30 mg daily, and ophthalmopathy patients received high-dose intravenous methylprednisolone. Whether ophthalmopathy could be predicted prospectively was tested in an independent validation cohort made up of 18 to 20 hyperthyroidism patients plus 17 patients who later progressed to ophthalmopathy. TCR Vbeta CDR3 sequencing of 130 to 150 peripheral blood samples (approximately 44 ophthalmopathy, 75 or so hyperthyroidism and some 17 progressor patients) is reported in the paper. The study also compared thyroid tissue and blood T-cell repertoires from 5 to 7 Graves' hyperthyroidism patients. General findings and caveats noted by the study authors: In validation, progression to ophthalmopathy was predicted by the model with around 71% sensitivity and about 72% specificity, a median of approximately 7.1 months before onset. Blood samples also contained most of the expanded thyroid clonotypes (frequency above 0.001), which suggests that blood repertoires may reflect thyroid immune responses. No statistical method was used to set the sample size in advance, and investigators knew the group allocation. A model built on a 13 V-J signature distinguished ophthalmopathy from stable hyperthyroidism, reaching around 87% sensitivity and about 81% specificity in cross-validation and 80%/75% in testing.

A patient counted as having stable Graves' hyperthyroidism if no progression to ophthalmopathy occurred over 18 months of follow-up. Hyperthyroidism patients were newly diagnosed, with disease duration under 2 months, and aged 18 to 65 years. The study excluded patients with uncontrolled infections, other autoimmune diseases, pregnancy or lactation. Clinical symptoms, serum thyroxine and TRAb, thyroid ultrasound, and orbital computed tomography formed the basis for the diagnoses. PBMCs were separated from about 10 ml of fresh peripheral blood using Ficoll-Paque density gradient centrifugation. Trizol reagent was used to extract total RNA, and RNA quality was then checked on an Agilent 2100 Bioanalyzer. The CDR3 contains 12 residues, cysteine and phenylalanine counted. The sequence is cut down to CDR3 DNA, 36 bases in frame from base 1. CDR1 and CDR2, per the germline V gene (reference sequence), are SEHNR and FQNEAQ. V and J are trimmed by 5 bases and 5 bases, and the gene matches miss 1 base of the junction.

The sample holds many counts of this clonotype. The target of this receptor is not known. The input lacks base qualities; no much larger clone sits a single base away. Amplification of TCR beta CDR3 regions was carried out from RNA transcripts. A first-round RT-PCR of the TCR CDR3 used the HTBI primer set with the Qiagen OneStep RT-PCR kit. The libraries were constructed in a second round of multiplex PCR and then size-selected and purified. Paired-end sequencing of the libraries was performed with 100 bp reads on an Illumina HiSeq2000. In the original analysis: Raw data were processed with SOAPnuke, discarding reads with adapters, uncalled bases, mean Phred below 15, or no exact constant-primer or identifier match. COPE v1.2.5 was used to merge high-quality paired reads, and clonotypes were defined as unique nucleotide sequences. MiTCR v1.1 was used to align the clonotypes against IMGT TRBV, TRBD and TRBJ reference segments. Only V-J combinations with frequency above 0.0001, covering approximately 99% of repertoires, were analysed. The TCS score was defined as F50 (clonal expansion) divided by E x V (chaos), with BLOSUM62-based TCRdist calculated between CDR3 peptides within each V-J. Welch's t-statistics and random forest reduced roughly 530 V-J features to 10 to 15, which were used in a naive Bayes classifier (R e1071). The public sequencing data were trimmed at Q25 with fastp and processed into clonotypes with MiXCR by TCRdb, which kept only in-frame beta chains. Merged by CDR3 protein, the rows form single entries marked with the most common genes and DNA. The V and J calls and clone size come from TCRdb's table, not from the authors' own analysis. The sample includes roughly 700,000 distinct CDR3 sequences, with around 15% observed a single time. The top ten hold approximately 10% of the sample.

The receptor was derived from a woman aged 18-30 years with Graves' hyperthyroidism. The specimen sequenced was blood. The chain was built from TRBV7-9 and TRBJ2-7, with 9 middle bases fitting TRBD2. CDR3 loop: CASSGGGDEQYF. The base sequence is TGTGCCAGCAGCGGCGGGGGGGACGAGCAGTACTTC.